Shown below are 12 T cell receptor beta chains from a single sample sequenced in a study of post-analysis software for immune sequencing data. Findings of the study overall: The study found TRBV5-6, TRBV5-1 and TRBV20-1 among five or six TRBV segments more frequent in patients than controls.

Unique-molecular-identifier-tagged TCR beta cDNA libraries were used. A single record per CDR3 protein comes from TCRdb applying MiXCR to the PCR reads. The data show 650,000 to 850,000 distinct CDR3 sequences, around 42% seen once. These receptors' targets are unknown. The material sequenced was blood. The receptors were sampled from a girl aged 10 to 17 with multiple sclerosis.

CDR3 protein: CASSSVGGPYEQYF. Here the CDR3 DNA reads TGTGCCAGCAGTTCTGTGGGGGGCCCCTACGAGCAGTACTTC. The chain recombines TRBV27 with TRBJ2-7; D assignment may be TRBD1 or TRBD2 (6 bases each). This CDR3 has 14 amino acids. V was shortened by 4 bases and J by 2 bases, with 12 bases between the two germline ends. From germline, CDR1 is MNHEY and CDR2 SMNVEV (reference sequence).

In this sample, this clonotype turned up many times. This rearrangement joins TRBV24-1 to TRBJ1-5; 7 bases are a match to TRBD1. CDR3 length equals 14 residues. With V trimmed by 5 bases and J by 1 base, 1 base remained unmatched. The germline CDR1 and CDR2 sequences are KGHDR and SFDVKD. The CDR3 DNA reads TGTGCCACCAGTGGACAGGGAAGCAATCAGCCCCAGCATTTT. Protein: CATSGQGSNQPQHF.

The chain is built from TRBV9 and TRBJ2-1; D possibly corresponds to TRBD1 (6 bases). This CDR3 contains 16 residues. Trimming took 3 bases from V and 0 from J, leaving 13 bases between them. Germline assignment: CDR1 SGDLS and CDR2 YYNGEE. The CDR3 nucleotides read TGTGCCAGCAGCGCCCGAAGGACAGTCTCCTACAATGAGCAGTTCTTC. It encodes CASSARRTVSYNEQFF.

The gene calls are TRBV10-3 and TRBJ2-5, with 9 bases fitting TRBD2. The DNA end favors TRBJ2-7, so the J call may be wrong. In germline, CDR1 is ENHRY, CDR2 SYGVKD. The CDR3 has 16 amino acids. The CDR3: CAISPLAGVTPGEQYF. CDR3 DNA: TGTGCCATCAGTCCATTAGCGGGAGTGACGCCGGGCGAGCAGTACTTC.

This clonotype was seen a handful of times. This chain joins TRBV5-1 and TRBJ1-4; TRBD1 aligns across 7 bases. Trimming removed 4 bases from V and 5 bases from J; junction bases left unmatched: 8. This CDR3 is built from 15 residues. Per the germline V gene, CDR1 is SGHRS and CDR2 is YFSETQ. CDR3 sequence reads: CASSREGTVNEKLFF. The CDR3 DNA sequence: TGCGCCAGCAGCCGCGAAGGGACAGTAAATGAAAAACTGTTTTTT. Variable domain in full (rest from reference TRBV5-1 and TRBJ1-4): KAGVTQTPRYLIKTRGQQVTLSCSPISGHRSVSWYQQTPGQGLQFLFEYFSETQRNKGNFPGRFSGRQFSNSRSEMNVSTLELGDSALYLCASSREGTVNEKLFFGSGTQLSVL.

In its sample, this clonotype was seen a few times. The chain links TRBV20-1 to TRBJ1-2, with 7 bases identical to TRBD1. This CDR3 has 13 amino acids. V shed 4 bases and J 4 bases; nucleotides not matched to a gene: 6. CDR1 is DFQATT and CDR2 is SNEGSKA in the germline V gene (reference sequence). CDR3 in amino acids: CSATRGPGYGYTF. Written as DNA, the CDR3 is TGCAGTGCTACTAGGGGGCCGGGCTATGGCTACACCTTC.

The chain is built from TRBV7-6 and TRBJ2-3, with D perhaps given as TRBD1 or TRBD2 (5 bases each). V gave up 4 bases and J gave up 6 bases, with 14 bases separating them. Germline V CDR1 and CDR2: SGHVS, FNYEAQ. The CDR3 length is 14 residues. DNA for the CDR3: TGTGCCAGCAGCTCCGGGGCCGGACCCGATACGCAGTATTTT. Its translation is CASSSGAGPDTQYF.

The chain has TRBV7-2 and TRBJ2-1; 13 bases map to TRBD2. The CDR3 runs to 16 residues. Germline CDR1 reads SGHTA; CDR2 reads FQGNSA. J gave up 8 bases and V 5 bases, and 9 bases lay outside the gene matches. The CDR3: CASSLRLAGGRDEQFF. As DNA, the CDR3 is TGTGCCAGCAGCCTCAGACTAGCGGGAGGCCGGGATGAGCAGTTCTTC.

The gene calls are TRBV28 and TRBJ2-5, with D perhaps TRBD1 (5 bases). There are 15 residues in the CDR3. The V end was cut by 8 bases, the J end by 1 base, with 17 bases between. Looked up from germline, CDR1 is MDHEN and CDR2 is SYDVKM. The CDR3 here is CASLSLRTFQETQYF. CDR3 bases: TGTGCCAGCCTCTCGCTTAGGACATTCCAAGAGACCCAGTACTTC.

The chain couples TRBV14 to TRBJ2-7, with TRBD2 matching 10 bases. CDR1 and CDR2 (germline): SGHDN, FVKESK. The CDR3 runs 18 residues. V shed 3 bases and J 0 bases; nucleotides not matched to a gene: 11. The CDR3 is CASSQGVLASGSSYEQYF. The CDR3 DNA reads TGTGCCAGCAGCCAGGGGGTTTTGGCTAGCGGGAGCTCCTACGAGCAGTACTTC. The full variable domain, in which reference TRBV14 and TRBJ2-7 provide the parts outside the CDR3, is EAGVTQFPSHSVIEKGQTVTLRCDPISGHDNLYWYRRVMGKEIKFLLHFVKESKQDESGMPNNRFLAERTGGTYSTLKVQPAELEDSGVYFCASSQGVLASGSSYEQYFGPGTRLTVT.

CDR3 DNA: TGTGCCAGCAGCCACAGCGGTAGCGTGGTCTACGAGCAGTACTTC. Translating gives CASSHSGSVVYEQYF. The rearrangement links TRBV7-2 to TRBJ2-4; D might be TRBD2 (5 bases). The end of the DNA is better explained by TRBJ2-7, so the J call may be wrong. The CDR3 loop spans 15 amino acids. Germline loops: CDR1 SGHTA, CDR2 FQGNSA.

The rearrangement joins TRBV27 to TRBJ1-1; a weak D match, TRBD1 (6 bases). Deletions cut 7 bases from V and 5 bases from J, with 17 bases between. This CDR3 comprises 14 residues. Germline CDR1 and CDR2: MNHEY and SMNVEV (reference sequence). Here the CDR3 DNA reads TGTGCCAGCAACTCCGGGTGGGGGGCGACTGAAGCTTTCTTT. It specifies CASNSGWGATEAFF.